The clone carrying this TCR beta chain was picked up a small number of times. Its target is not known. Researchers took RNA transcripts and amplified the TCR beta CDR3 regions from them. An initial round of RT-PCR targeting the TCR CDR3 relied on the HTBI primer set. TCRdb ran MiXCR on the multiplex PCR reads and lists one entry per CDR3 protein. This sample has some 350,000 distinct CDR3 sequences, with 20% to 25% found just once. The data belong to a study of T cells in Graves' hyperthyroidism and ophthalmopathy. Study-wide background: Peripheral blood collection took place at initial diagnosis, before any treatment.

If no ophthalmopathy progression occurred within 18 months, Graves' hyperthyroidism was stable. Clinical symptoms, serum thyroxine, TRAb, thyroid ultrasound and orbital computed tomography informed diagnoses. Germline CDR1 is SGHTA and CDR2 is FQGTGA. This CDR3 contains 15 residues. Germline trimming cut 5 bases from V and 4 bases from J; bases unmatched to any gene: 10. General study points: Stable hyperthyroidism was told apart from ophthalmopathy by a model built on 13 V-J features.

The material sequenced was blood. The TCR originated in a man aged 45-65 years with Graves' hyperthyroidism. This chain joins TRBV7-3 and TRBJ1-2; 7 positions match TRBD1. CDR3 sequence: CASSPTKQGIYGYTF. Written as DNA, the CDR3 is TGTGCCAGCAGCCCTACGAAACAGGGGATCTATGGCTACACCTTC.